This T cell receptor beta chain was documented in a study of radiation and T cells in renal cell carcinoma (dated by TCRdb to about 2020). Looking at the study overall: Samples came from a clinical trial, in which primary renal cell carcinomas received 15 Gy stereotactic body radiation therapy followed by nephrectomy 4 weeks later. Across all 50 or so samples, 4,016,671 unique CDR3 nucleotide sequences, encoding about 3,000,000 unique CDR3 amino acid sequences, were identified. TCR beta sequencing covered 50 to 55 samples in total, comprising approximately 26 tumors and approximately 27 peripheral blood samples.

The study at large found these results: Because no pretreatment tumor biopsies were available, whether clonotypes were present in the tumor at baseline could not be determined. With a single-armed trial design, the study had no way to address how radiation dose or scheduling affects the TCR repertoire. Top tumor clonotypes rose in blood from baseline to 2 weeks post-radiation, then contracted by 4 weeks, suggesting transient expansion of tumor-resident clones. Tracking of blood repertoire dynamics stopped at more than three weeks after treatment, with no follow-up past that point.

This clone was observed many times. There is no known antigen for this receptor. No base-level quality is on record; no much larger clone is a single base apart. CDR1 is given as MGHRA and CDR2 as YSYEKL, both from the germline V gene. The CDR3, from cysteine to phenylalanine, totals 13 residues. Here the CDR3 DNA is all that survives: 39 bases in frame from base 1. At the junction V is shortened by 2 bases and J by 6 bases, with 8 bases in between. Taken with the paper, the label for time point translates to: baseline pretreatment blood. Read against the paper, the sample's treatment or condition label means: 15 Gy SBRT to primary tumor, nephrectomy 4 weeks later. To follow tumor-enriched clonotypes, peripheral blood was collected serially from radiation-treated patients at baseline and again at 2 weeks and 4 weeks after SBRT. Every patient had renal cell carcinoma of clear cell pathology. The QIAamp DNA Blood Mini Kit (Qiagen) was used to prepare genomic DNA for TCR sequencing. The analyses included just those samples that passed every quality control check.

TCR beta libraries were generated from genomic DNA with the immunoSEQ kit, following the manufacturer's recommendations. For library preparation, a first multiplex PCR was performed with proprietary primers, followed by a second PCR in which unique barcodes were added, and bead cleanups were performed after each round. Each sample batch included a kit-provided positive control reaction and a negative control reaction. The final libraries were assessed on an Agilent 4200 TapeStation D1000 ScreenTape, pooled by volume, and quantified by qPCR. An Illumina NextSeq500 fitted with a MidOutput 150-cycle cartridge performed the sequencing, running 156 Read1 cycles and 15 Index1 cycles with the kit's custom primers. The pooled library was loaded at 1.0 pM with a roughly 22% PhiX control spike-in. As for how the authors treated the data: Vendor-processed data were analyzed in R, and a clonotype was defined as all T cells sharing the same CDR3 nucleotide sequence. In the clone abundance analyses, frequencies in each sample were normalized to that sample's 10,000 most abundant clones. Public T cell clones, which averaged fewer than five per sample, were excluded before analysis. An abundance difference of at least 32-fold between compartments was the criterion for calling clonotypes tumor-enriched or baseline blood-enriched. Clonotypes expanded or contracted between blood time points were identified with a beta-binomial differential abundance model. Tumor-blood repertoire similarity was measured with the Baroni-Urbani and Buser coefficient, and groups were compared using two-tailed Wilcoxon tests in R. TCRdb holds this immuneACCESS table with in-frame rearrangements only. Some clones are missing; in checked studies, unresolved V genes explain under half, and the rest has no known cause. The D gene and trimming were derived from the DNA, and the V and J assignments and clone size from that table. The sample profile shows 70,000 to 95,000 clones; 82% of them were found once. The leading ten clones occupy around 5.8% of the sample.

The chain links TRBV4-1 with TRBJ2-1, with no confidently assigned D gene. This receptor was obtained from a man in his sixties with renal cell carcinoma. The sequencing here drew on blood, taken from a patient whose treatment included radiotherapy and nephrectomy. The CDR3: CASSQPIFNEQFF. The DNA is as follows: TGCGCCAGCAGCCAACCCATATTCAATGAGCAGTTCTTC.